The 30 T cell receptor beta chains listed next were all sequenced from one sample in a study of blood T cells in healthy people across ages. Sample-barcoded 5' priming and a J-beta primer mix drove a second PCR of about 6 to 12 cycles. TCRdb re-analysed the 5' RACE reads in MiXCR, keeping a single row per CDR3 protein. The table includes about 2 million distinct CDR3 sequences, roughly 50% detected once. Sequencing was carried out using blood. The receptors were gathered from a woman aged 40 to 50 in good health.

The chain recombines TRBV15 with TRBJ2-5; D gene uncertain. The tail of the sequence fits TRBJ2-7 better, so the J call may be wrong. Germline CDR1 is LNHNV and CDR2 is YYDKDF (reference sequence). CDR3 length: 14 amino acids. The CDR3 DNA sequence: TGTGCCACCAGCAGAGCACGCAGTAGTCACGAGCAGTACTTC. Its protein product is CATSRARSSHEQYF.

This clonotype was seen repeatedly, ten times or more. V usage is TRBV12-3 or TRBV12-4 and J usage is TRBJ2-5; 9 bases are a match to TRBD1. J gave up 4 bases and V 6 bases, and 3 bases lay outside the gene matches. The CDR3 length is 13 residues. Here the CDR3 DNA reads TGTGCCAGCAGCACGGACAGGGGAGAGACCCAGTACTTC. This codes for CASSTDRGETQYF.

This clonotype was counted only a few times. The chain combines TRBV29-1 with TRBJ2-1; TRBD1 aligns across 7 bases. CDR1 is SQVTM, CDR2 ANQGSEA, per germline. The J segment lost 0 bases and the V segment lost 3 bases, leaving 2 bases of the junction unmatched. The CDR3 extends over 14 amino acids. The DNA for the CDR3 is TGCAGCGTTGAGGGACAGATCTCCTACAATGAGCAGTTCTTC. It specifies CSVEGQISYNEQFF.

This clonotype turned up a few times. CDR3 protein: CASRIQEGGSYEQYF. The DNA for the CDR3 is TGTGCCAGCAGAATACAGGAAGGAGGGTCCTACGAGCAGTACTTC. The V and J genes are TRBV6-1 and TRBJ2-7; a weak D match, TRBD2 (6 bases). CDR3 length: 15 residues. The V end was cut by 6 bases, the J end by 1 base, with 16 bases between. Germline V gene data show CDR1 as MNHNS and CDR2 as SASEGT.

V gene TRBV10-3 combines with J gene TRBJ1-2, with 8 nucleotides matching TRBD1. Germline V gives CDR1 ENHRY, CDR2 SYGVKD. The CDR3 totals 14 residues. Trimming removed 8 bases from V and 2 bases from J; junction bases left unmatched: 7. The CDR3 region has the DNA TGTGCCATCTACCGACAGGGGACGAACTATGGCTACACCTTC. As protein: CAIYRQGTNYGYTF.

J is TRBJ2-2 and V is TRBV5-1; 7 positions agree with TRBD2. Germline-derived CDR1 and CDR2 are SGHRS and YFSETQ. Losses at the gene ends were 2 bases for V and 5 bases for J; bases not matched to a gene: 6. The CDR3 covers 15 residues. DNA of the CDR3: TGCGCCAGCAGCTTAACGGCTAGCGGTACCGGGGAGCTGTTTTTT. Translating it yields CASSLTASGTGELFF.

The rearrangement joins TRBV29-1 to TRBJ2-6; D gene unclear. CDR3 length: 16 amino acids. Trimming left V 5 bases short and J 0 bases short, with 14 bases between. Germline V gives CDR1 SQVTM, CDR2 ANQGSEA. The CDR3 here is CSVMTHKSSGANVLTF. In DNA, the CDR3 is TGCAGCGTTATGACCCACAAATCCTCTGGGGCCAACGTCCTGACTTTC.

A remark on this clonotype: A read error may account for a junction end that differs from germline. V is TRBV25-1 and J is TRBJ1-5, with 9 bases identical to TRBD1. The germline CDR1 and CDR2 sequences are MGHDK and SYGVNS. CDR3 length: 14 residues. This CDR3 reads CASSATGGSQPQPF. For the CDR3, the DNA is TGTGCCAGCAGTGCGACAGGGGGGAGTCAGCCCCAGCCTTTT.

A few counts support this clonotype. The chain recombines TRBV4-3 with TRBJ2-7, with a tentative D call TRBD2 (6 bases). The V gene's germline CDR1 is LGHNA and CDR2 YSLEER. The CDR3 length is 13 residues. Trimming stripped 2 bases from V and 6 bases from J, with 11 bases between. Written as DNA, the CDR3 is TGCGCCAGCAGCCAAAAACTAGCTCTCGAGCAGTACTTC. This sequence encodes CASSQKLALEQYF.

CDR3 bases: TGCAGTGCTACGGGTGCCAAAGCGGGGAGGAGCTCCTACGAGCAGTACTTC. It specifies CSATGAKAGRSSYEQYF. V is TRBV20-1 and J is TRBJ2-7; 7 positions agree with TRBD2. CDR3 length: 17 amino acids. CDR1 and CDR2 (germline): DFQATT, SNEGSKA (reference sequence). V shed 4 bases, J shed 0 bases, and the junction held 15 bases outside the gene matches.

The chain has TRBV7-8 and TRBJ2-5, with a weak D call TRBD1 (6 bases). Germline V lookup: CDR1 SGHVS, CDR2 FQNEAQ. The CDR3 runs to 15 residues. V was clipped by 2 bases and J by 0 bases, with 10 bases between them. This chain's CDR3 is CASSLHHRDQETQYF. In nucleotides, the CDR3 is TGTGCCAGCAGCTTACACCACAGGGACCAAGAGACCCAGTACTTC.

The V and J genes are TRBV7-2 and TRBJ2-3; 10 nucleotides line up with TRBD2. The germline gives CDR1 SGHTA, CDR2 FQGNSA. After removal of 10 bases from V and 6 bases from J, the junction contained 7 bases not matched to a gene. The length of the CDR3 is 13 residues. CDR3 region: CATQRGGGDTQYF. The CDR3 region has the DNA TGTGCCACCCAGCGGGGGGGAGGGGATACGCAGTATTTT.

This clonotype was recorded a few times. The chain links TRBV11-2 to TRBJ2-1; D gene unclear. The germline V and J ends were trimmed by 1 base and 7 bases, with 8 bases remaining between them. CDR3 length: 13 residues. Germline V gene data show CDR1 as SGHAT and CDR2 as FQNNGV. CDR3 sequence (DNA): TGTGCCAGCAGCTTAGGGTCCCTAAATGAGCAGTTCTTC. Amino acids: CASSLGSLNEQFF.

The chain employs TRBV29-1 and TRBJ1-2; possible D gene TRBD1, 5 bases. Germline lookup yields CDR1 SQVTM and CDR2 ANQGSEA. V lost 3 bases to trimming and J lost 4 bases, with 18 bases between them. CDR3 size: 15 residues. The CDR3 reads CSVDLGKGEGYGYTF. In DNA, the CDR3 is TGCAGCGTTGACTTGGGGAAAGGGGAAGGCTATGGCTACACCTTC. The full variable domain, with the rest looked up from reference TRBV29-1 and TRBJ1-2, is SAVISQKPSRDICQRGTSLTIQCQVDSQVTMMFWYRQQPGQSLTLIATANQGSEATYESGFVIDKFPISRPNLTFSTLTVSNMSPEDSSIYLCSVDLGKGEGYGYTFGSGTRLTVV.

The CDR3 coding sequence is TGTGCCAGCACCACCCGGGGGGCCAATGAGCAGTACTTC. Protein sequence: CASTTRGANEQYF. The rearrangement uses TRBV27 and TRBJ2-5, with D tentatively TRBD2 (7 bases). CDR3 length: 13 amino acids. Germline V gives CDR1 MNHEY, CDR2 SMNVEV (reference sequence). The V end was cut by 7 bases, the J end by 11 bases, with 20 bases between.

In nucleotides, the CDR3 is TGCGCCAGCAGCTTGGCCGGGACAGGGCGTTCACCCCTCCACTTT. Translating gives CASSLAGTGRSPLHF. The rearrangement uses TRBV5-1 and TRBJ1-6; 9 positions agree with TRBD1. This CDR3 has 15 amino acids. The germline V gene has CDR1 SGHRS and CDR2 YFSETQ. With 0 bases clipped from V and 9 bases from J, the junction kept 4 bases outside the gene matches. Based on the CDR3 plus reference TRBV5-1 and TRBJ1-6, the full variable domain is KAGVTQTPRYLIKTRGQQVTLSCSPISGHRSVSWYQQTPGQGLQFLFEYFSETQRNKGNFPGRFSGRQFSNSRSEMNVSTLELGDSALYLCASSLAGTGRSPLHFGNGTRLTVT.

The rearrangement uses TRBV7-9 and TRBJ1-2, with 9 bases aligning to TRBD1. This CDR3 has 18 residues. The trim removed 2 bases at V and 3 bases at J, leaving 13 bases unmatched. Germline loops: CDR1 SEHNR, CDR2 FQNEAQ (reference sequence). This CDR3 is CASSLFPPRTGDDYGYTF. CDR3 nucleotide sequence: TGTGCCAGCAGCTTATTCCCCCCGAGGACAGGGGACGACTATGGCTACACCTTC. The whole variable domain, remainder taken from reference TRBV7-9 and TRBJ1-2, is DTGVSQNPRHKITKRGQNVTFRCDPISEHNRLYWYRQTLGQGPEFLTYFQNEAQLEKSRLLSDRFSAERPKGSFSTLEIQRTEQGDSAMYLCASSLFPPRTGDDYGYTFGSGTRLTVV.

J is TRBJ2-3 and V is TRBV12-3 or TRBV12-4, with D perhaps assigned TRBD1 or TRBD2 (5 bases each). The CDR3 has 16 residues. V dropped 3 bases and J dropped 6 bases, with 19 bases sitting between them. The CDR3 reads CASSLDNWGKMDTQYF. CDR3 sequence (DNA): TGTGCCAGCAGTTTGGATAACTGGGGGAAAATGGATACGCAGTATTTT.

The chain uses TRBV20-1 and TRBJ2-4; 7 bases agree with TRBD1. V lost 3 bases, J lost 8 bases, and 4 bases stayed unmatched. CDR3 size: 12 residues. Germline V gene sequence: CDR1 DFQATT, CDR2 SNEGSKA (reference sequence). CDR3 nucleotides: TGCAGTGCTAGTGACAGGGAAGACATTCAGTACTTC. It codes for CSASDREDIQYF.

This clonotype was detected only a few times. The chain links TRBV20-1 to TRBJ1-2, with 8 bases aligning to TRBD1. The CDR3 totals 14 residues. The V gene's germline CDR1 is DFQATT and CDR2 SNEGSKA (reference sequence). J lost 5 bases, V lost 6 bases, and 11 bases had no gene match. CDR3: CSAATTGGRYGYTF. CDR3 nucleotides: TGCAGTGCCGCTACCACAGGGGGACGATATGGCTACACCTTC.

This clonotype was seen repeatedly, ten times or more. The rearrangement uses TRBV20-1 and TRBJ2-4; no firm D call. Germline V lookup: CDR1 DFQATT, CDR2 SNEGSKA (reference sequence). Trimming took off 1 base at V and 0 bases at J, with 4 bases between the two ends. The CDR3 is 13 residues long. The CDR3 here is CSARGLAKNIQYF. CDR3 nucleotide sequence: TGCAGTGCTAGAGGCCTAGCCAAAAACATTCAGTACTTC.

This CDR3 reads CSAVPRAGPETQYF. The DNA for the CDR3 is TGCAGTGCCGTACCAAGGGCAGGGCCAGAGACCCAGTACTTC. The V call is TRBV20-1, the J call TRBJ2-5; D is perhaps TRBD1 (5 bases). Looked up from germline, CDR1 is DFQATT and CDR2 is SNEGSKA (reference sequence). V was trimmed by 6 bases and J by 4 bases, leaving 18 bases between them. CDR3 length: 14 amino acids.

The DNA for the CDR3 is TGTGCCAGCAGCCAACTTCGGGGGGCTTATTCAGATACGCAGTATTTT. Its translation: CASSQLRGAYSDTQYF. V gene TRBV7-2 combines with J gene TRBJ2-3; tentatively, D is TRBD2 (7 bases). V was trimmed by 5 bases and J by 4 bases, leaving 19 bases between them. This CDR3 comprises 16 residues. Germline lookup yields CDR1 SGHTA and CDR2 FQGNSA.

This clonotype was observed a single time. The chain links TRBV6-6 to TRBJ1-1, with D perhaps matching TRBD1 (5 bases). The V gene's germline CDR1 is MNHNY and CDR2 SVGAGI (reference sequence). CDR3 size: 11 residues. V was clipped by 11 bases and J by 8 bases, with 15 bases between them. CDR3: CAGGTDWEAFF. CDR3 coding DNA: TGTGCCGGCGGGACGGACTGGGAAGCTTTCTTT.

This clonotype was picked up a small number of times. This sequence joins TRBV4-3 and TRBJ2-2; 11 bases agree with TRBD2. The germline V gene encodes CDR1 LGHNA and CDR2 YSLEER. Losses at the gene ends were 5 bases for V and 4 bases for J; bases not matched to a gene: 6. The CDR3 totals 16 residues. DNA of the CDR3: TGCGCCAGCAGCTACCTAGCGGGGGGAAGCACCGGGGAGCTGTTTTTT. Amino acids: CASSYLAGGSTGELFF.

The chain is built from TRBV6-5 and TRBJ1-5; the D gene is possibly TRBD1 (5 bases). V lost 8 bases, J lost 0 bases, and 11 bases lay in between. The CDR3 loop spans 14 amino acids. Germline CDR1 reads MNHEY; CDR2 reads SVGAGI. The CDR3 sequence is CASAGDSSNQPQHF. DNA for the CDR3: TGTGCCAGCGCCGGAGACAGTAGCAATCAGCCCCAGCATTTT.

The genes are TRBV5-1 and TRBJ2-5; D remains unclear. V shed 6 bases and J shed 2 bases, with 8 bases lying between them. Germline loops: CDR1 SGHRS, CDR2 YFSETQ. The CDR3 extends over 12 amino acids. Here the CDR3 DNA reads TGCGCCAGCACGACCACACAAGAGACCCAGTACTTC. As protein: CASTTTQETQYF.

This clonotype was observed a few times. CDR3 DNA sequence: TGCAGTGCAAAGCCCGCCCAGGGAACAGATCAGCCCCAGCATTTT. Translating it yields CSAKPAQGTDQPQHF. V gene TRBV20-1 combines with J gene TRBJ1-5; TRBD1 might be the D (5 bases). Germline V gene sequence: CDR1 DFQATT, CDR2 SNEGSKA (reference sequence). The CDR3 consists of 15 residues. Trimming removed 6 bases at V and 5 bases at J, with 20 bases between.

This clonotype was detected only a few times. The chain recombines TRBV29-1 with TRBJ2-5; no clear D. The CDR3 length is 14 residues. V was shortened by 2 bases and J by 4 bases, with 14 bases between the two germline ends. Germline CDR1 is SQVTM and CDR2 is ANQGSEA. The CDR3 bases are TGCAGCGTTGAAACAGCTCCGTACTTAGAGACCCAGTACTTC. Translated, it gives CSVETAPYLETQYF. The whole variable domain, filled in from reference TRBV29-1 and TRBJ2-5, reads SAVISQKPSRDICQRGTSLTIQCQVDSQVTMMFWYRQQPGQSLTLIATANQGSEATYESGFVIDKFPISRPNLTFSTLTVSNMSPEDSSIYLCSVETAPYLETQYFGPGTRLLVL.

This clonotype turned up a few times. J is TRBJ2-7 and V is TRBV29-1; TRBD1 agrees at 7 bases. The germline V gene has CDR1 SQVTM and CDR2 ANQGSEA. The CDR3 spans 15 residues. V trimming: 8 bases; J trimming: 4 bases; junction bases outside the gene matches: 17. In nucleotides, the CDR3 is TGCAGCATCTCGACAGGGATCGCAAGTCATTACGAGCAGTACTTC. Its translation is CSISTGIASHYEQYF.